These 25 T cell receptor beta chains came from one sample sequenced in a study of cytomegalovirus exposure and HLA in healthy donors. 60 Vbeta and 13 Jbeta primers were used in PCR. Here immunoSEQ multiplex PCR was the method, and the copy in TCRdb shows in-frame clones only, minus some. The sample consists of 170,000 or so clones, 79% of them appearing once. The sequencing sample was made of PBMCs. The receptors were gathered from a woman aged 40 to 50 in good health and CMV-seronegative.

The chain joins TRBV2 to TRBJ2-7, with 9 bases identical to TRBD2. The CDR3 covers 14 residues. V shed 3 bases, J shed 5 bases, and the junction held 5 bases outside the gene matches. The germline V gene has CDR1 SNHLY and CDR2 FYNNEI. CDR3 protein: CASSEVLAGNEQYF. The CDR3 region has the DNA TGTGCCAGCAGTGAGGTCCTAGCGGGAAACGAGCAGTACTTC.

CDR3 nucleotides: TGTGCTAGTGGTTTGCTTAAACAGGCAACTAGCACAGATACGCAGTATTTT. Translation gives CASGLLKQATSTDTQYF. The genes are TRBV12-5 and TRBJ2-3; D might be TRBD1 (5 bases). Germline V gene data show CDR1 as LGHNT and CDR2 as FRNRAP. V lost 2 bases, J lost 0 bases, and 15 bases lay in between. The CDR3 totals 17 residues.

This chain joins TRBV2 and TRBJ2-3, with 7 bases fitting TRBD2. The germline V gene encodes CDR1 SNHLY and CDR2 FYNNEI. The trim removed 7 bases at V and 8 bases at J, leaving 15 bases unmatched. The CDR3 spans 15 residues. The CDR3 loop reads CASKGLGDSGGTQYF. CDR3 nucleotides: TGTGCCAGCAAAGGATTGGGTGACTCGGGAGGTACGCAGTATTTT.

This clone turned up a few times. The chain carries TRBV19 and TRBJ2-5; TRBD2 might be the D (6 bases). In germline, CDR1 is LNHDA, CDR2 SQIVND (reference sequence). Trimming cost V 8 bases and J 3 bases, with 16 bases left between them. The CDR3 is made up of 14 amino acids. DNA for the CDR3: TGTGCCAGTTCTTGGCGGGGCTGGGAAGAGACCCAGTACTTC. Its protein is CASSWRGWEETQYF.

V usage is TRBV7-9 and J usage is TRBJ1-2; D may be TRBD1 (5 bases). The CDR3 consists of 14 residues. Germline assignment: CDR1 SEHNR and CDR2 FQNEAQ (reference sequence). The ends were cut back, 3 bases at V and 2 bases at J, with 10 bases in the middle. The CDR3 spells CASSFGGTNYGYTF. The CDR3, as DNA: TGTGCCAGCAGCTTCGGGGGAACGAACTATGGCTACACCTTC.

This clone turned up a few times. Other DNA sequences in this specimen translate into the identical CDR3. V usage is TRBV9 and J usage is TRBJ1-2; possibly TRBD1 for D (6 bases). V shed 0 bases and J shed 5 bases, with 8 bases lying between them. Germline CDR1 SGDLS, CDR2 YYNGEE. The length of the CDR3 is 13 residues. The CDR3 loop reads CASSVVGGYGYTF. The DNA of the CDR3 is TGTGCCAGCAGCGTAGTAGGGGGATATGGCTACACCTTC.

The CDR3 loop is CASGPGQGGAETQYF. Written as DNA, the CDR3 is TGTGCTAGTGGTCCCGGACAGGGAGGGGCAGAGACCCAGTACTTC. The rearrangement uses TRBV12-5 and TRBJ2-5, with TRBD1 as a possible D gene (8 bases). Trimming left V 5 bases short and J 4 bases short, with 17 bases between. Germline V gene sequence: CDR1 LGHNT, CDR2 FRNRAP. The CDR3 is 15 residues long.

The rearrangement uses TRBV5-1 and TRBJ2-7; D is ambiguous. CDR1 is SGHRS, CDR2 YFSETQ, per germline. The CDR3 runs 13 residues. Trimming took off 4 bases at V and 0 bases at J, with 8 bases between the two ends. CDR3 coding DNA: TGCGCCAGCAGCCGCGACAACTCCTACGAGCAGTACTTC. It specifies CASSRDNSYEQYF. The whole variable domain, remainder taken from reference TRBV5-1 and TRBJ2-7, is KAGVTQTPRYLIKTRGQQVTLSCSPISGHRSVSWYQQTPGQGLQFLFEYFSETQRNKGNFPGRFSGRQFSNSRSEMNVSTLELGDSALYLCASSRDNSYEQYFGPGTRLTVT.

J is TRBJ2-5 and V is TRBV18; D possibly corresponds to TRBD1 (5 bases). This CDR3 spans 15 amino acids. Germline CDR1 and CDR2: KGHSH and LQKENI. Trimming removed 2 bases from V and 2 bases from J, with 12 bases in between. The CDR3 loop is CASSPVTEKQETQYF. Here the CDR3 DNA reads TGTGCCAGCTCACCAGTGACAGAGAAGCAAGAGACCCAGTACTTC.

This clone has a handful of counts. This chain connects TRBV6-1 to TRBJ1-1; 8 positions match TRBD1. This CDR3 region has 14 residues. With V trimmed by 6 bases and J by 0 bases, 3 bases remained unmatched. Germline lookup yields CDR1 MNHNS and CDR2 SASEGT. The CDR3 reads CASRTQGVNTEAFF. The CDR3 DNA follows: TGTGCCAGCAGGACACAGGGGGTGAACACTGAAGCTTTCTTT.

The chain has TRBV5-1 and TRBJ2-1, with TRBD1 matching 9 bases. Germline V lookup: CDR1 SGHRS, CDR2 YFSETQ. This CDR3 is 16 amino acids long. The V segment lost 1 base and the J segment 9 bases; nucleotides outside the gene matches: 11. As DNA, the CDR3 is TGCGCCAGCAGCTTGCCGACAGGGGGAGTCTTAGGTGAGCAGTTCTTC. Translating it yields CASSLPTGGVLGEQFF.

A single count supports this clone. J is TRBJ2-5 and V is TRBV7-6; 8 positions match TRBD2. The J segment lost 3 bases and the V segment lost 4 bases, leaving 7 bases of the junction unmatched. The CDR3 has 15 residues. Germline V lookup: CDR1 SGHVS, CDR2 FNYEAQ. The CDR3 bases are TGTGCCAGCAGCTCCCCCTGGCGGGGGGAAGAGACCCAGTACTTC. Residues: CASSSPWRGEETQYF.

V gene TRBV6-5 combines with J gene TRBJ1-4; no reliable D call. CDR1 is MNHEY, CDR2 SVGAGI, per germline. The CDR3 has 14 residues. V dropped 2 bases and J dropped 1 base, with 5 bases sitting between them. Here the CDR3 DNA reads TGTGCCAGCAGTTACGGAGTAACTAATGAAAAACTGTTTTTT. Translation gives CASSYGVTNEKLFF.

This chain connects TRBV7-9 to TRBJ2-5; D perhaps matches TRBD2 (5 bases). V was pared by 5 bases and J by 5 bases, with 24 bases between. From germline, CDR1 is SEHNR and CDR2 FQNEAQ (reference sequence). The CDR3 has 17 residues. In nucleotides, the CDR3 is TGTGCCAGCAGCCCCTACGGAACTAGAAAGGCCAAGGAGACCCAGTACTTC. Protein product: CASSPYGTRKAKETQYF.

The chain joins TRBV25-1 to TRBJ2-7, with a tentative D call TRBD1 (5 bases). The CDR3 extends over 14 amino acids. The germline V gene has CDR1 MGHDK and CDR2 SYGVNS. The germline V and J ends were trimmed by 3 bases and 2 bases, with 11 bases remaining between them. CDR3 amino acids: CASSDTGRTYEQYF. In nucleotides, the CDR3 is TGTGCCAGCAGTGATACAGGAAGAACCTACGAGCAGTACTTC.

The V and J genes are TRBV7-9 and TRBJ2-1; 11 bases are shared with TRBD2. This CDR3 spans 18 amino acids. In germline, CDR1 is SEHNR, CDR2 FQNEAQ (reference sequence). Trimming at V came to 6 bases and at J to 1 base, leaving 11 bases not matched to a gene. CDR3 DNA: TGTGCCAGCAGTCCCACTAGCGGGAGAGCGAGGTCCTACAATGAGCAGTTCTTC. It translates to CASSPTSGRARSYNEQFF.

The rearrangement links TRBV7-2 to TRBJ1-2, with D perhaps matching TRBD1 (5 bases). This CDR3 is 14 amino acids long. Germline V gene sequence: CDR1 SGHTA, CDR2 FQGNSA. Trimming cost V 3 bases and J 8 bases, with 16 bases left between them. In DNA, the CDR3 is TGTGCCAGCAGCTTCCGAAGGGGCCAAGGGGGCTACACCTTC. This translates into CASSFRRGQGGYTF.

The chain is built from TRBV6-5 and TRBJ1-1; D is unresolved. V dropped 5 bases and J dropped 1 base, with 8 bases sitting between them. The CDR3 is made up of 13 amino acids. Germline lookup yields CDR1 MNHEY and CDR2 SVGAGI. The CDR3 region is CASSATRNTEAFF. The CDR3 DNA follows: TGTGCCAGCAGTGCCACAAGGAACACTGAAGCTTTCTTT.

The chain has TRBV19 and TRBJ2-2, with 7 bases lining up with TRBD1. With V trimmed by 11 bases and J by 3 bases, 6 bases remained unmatched. This CDR3 comprises 13 residues. CDR1 and CDR2 (germline): LNHDA, SQIVND (reference sequence). The DNA for the CDR3 is TGTGCCGTAGGGGGACAGTACACCGGGGAGCTGTTTTTT. This gives the protein CAVGGQYTGELFF.

The genes are TRBV12-5 and TRBJ2-2; 7 bases are shared with TRBD1. CDR3 size: 17 residues. J was trimmed by 3 bases and V by 5 bases; bases with no gene match: 12. The germline V gene encodes CDR1 LGHNT and CDR2 FRNRAP. CDR3 sequence reads: CASGPDRGTVYTGELFF. The CDR3 DNA reads TGTGCTAGTGGTCCCGACCGTGGGACAGTATACACCGGGGAGCTGTTTTTT.

This chain joins TRBV27 and TRBJ1-2; D remains unclear. Germline V CDR1 and CDR2: MNHEY, SMNVEV (reference sequence). CDR3 size: 15 residues. The V end was cut by 3 bases, the J end by 8 bases, with 19 bases between. The CDR3, as DNA: TGTGCCAGCAGTTTGGTGAGGGTCTCCGGGCGAGGCTACACCTTC. Translation: CASSLVRVSGRGYTF.

This chain links TRBV30 with TRBJ2-7; 8 positions agree with TRBD1. CDR1 GTSNPN and CDR2 SVGIG come from the germline V gene (reference sequence). The CDR3 is 16 residues long. After removal of 4 bases from V and 0 bases from J, the junction contained 11 bases not matched to a gene. CDR3 loop: CAWTRRGDRSSYEQYF. The CDR3 nucleotides are TGTGCCTGGACCCGTAGGGGGGACAGGAGCTCCTACGAGCAGTACTTC.

This clone was found a few times. The chain has TRBV6-6 and TRBJ1-5, with D perhaps TRBD1 (6 bases). Germline V gives CDR1 MNHNY, CDR2 SVGAGI (reference sequence). V gave up 8 bases and J gave up 6 bases, with 14 bases separating them. The CDR3 is made up of 13 amino acids. The CDR3 DNA is TGTGCCAGCTCGAACAGGGTGGGTCAGCCCCAGCATTTT. Encoded protein: CASSNRVGQPQHF.

This chain connects TRBV4-2 to TRBJ1-2, with TRBD1 as a possible D gene (5 bases). Germline V gene data show CDR1 as LGHNA and CDR2 as YNFKEQ. Trimming shortened V by 11 bases and J by 6 bases, and 19 bases separated the two germline ends. This CDR3 contains 13 residues. The CDR3 spells CAVGRGEGNGYTF. The CDR3 DNA is TGTGCCGTCGGGCGGGGGGAAGGGAATGGCTACACCTTC.

This chain links TRBV7-3 with TRBJ2-5; TRBD1 aligns across 11 bases. CDR3 size: 16 residues. The germline V gene has CDR1 SGHTA and CDR2 FQGTGA. V dropped 0 bases and J dropped 4; count of bases not matched to a gene: 4. The CDR3 DNA follows: TGTGCCAGCAGCTTAACGGGGACAGGGGGAGGAGAGACCCAGTACTTC. This translates into CASSLTGTGGGETQYF.